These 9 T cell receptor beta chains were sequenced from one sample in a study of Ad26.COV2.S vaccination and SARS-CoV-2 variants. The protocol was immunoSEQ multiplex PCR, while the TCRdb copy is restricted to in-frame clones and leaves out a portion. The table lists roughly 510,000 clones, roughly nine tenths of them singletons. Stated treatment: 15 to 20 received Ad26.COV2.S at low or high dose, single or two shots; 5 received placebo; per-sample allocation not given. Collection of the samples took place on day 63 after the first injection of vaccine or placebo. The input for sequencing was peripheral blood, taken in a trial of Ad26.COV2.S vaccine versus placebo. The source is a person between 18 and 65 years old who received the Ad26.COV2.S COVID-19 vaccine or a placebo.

This CDR3 reads CASKSTPVHEQYF. CDR3 DNA: TGTGCCAGCAAATCAACACCCGTCCACGAGCAGTACTTC. J is TRBJ2-7 and V is TRBV28; D ambiguous. Germline V gives CDR1 MDHEN, CDR2 SYDVKM. The germline V and J ends were trimmed by 7 bases and 5 bases, with 15 bases remaining between them. The CDR3 runs to 13 residues.

In DNA form, the CDR3 reads TGCAGCGCCCAACTAGCGGGAGCCGGCGAGCAGTACTTC. It specifies CSAQLAGAGEQYF. The J gene is TRBJ2-7, the V gene TRBV29-1; 11 bases are a match to TRBD2. This CDR3 contains 13 residues. In germline, CDR1 is SQVTM, CDR2 ANQGSEA. J was trimmed by 6 bases and V by 7 bases; bases with no gene match: 8.

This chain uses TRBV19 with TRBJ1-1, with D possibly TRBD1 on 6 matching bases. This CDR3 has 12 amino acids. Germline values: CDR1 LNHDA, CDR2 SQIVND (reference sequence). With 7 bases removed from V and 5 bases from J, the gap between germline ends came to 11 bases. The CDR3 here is CASTRGRTEAFF. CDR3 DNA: TGTGCCAGTACGAGGGGGAGGACTGAAGCTTTCTTT. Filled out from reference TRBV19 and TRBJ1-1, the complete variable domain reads DGGITQSPKYLFRKEGQNVTLSCEQNLNHDAMYWYRQDPGQGLRLIYYSQIVNDFQKGDIAEGYSVSREKKESFPLTVTSAQKNPTAFYLCASTRGRTEAFFGQGTRLTVV.

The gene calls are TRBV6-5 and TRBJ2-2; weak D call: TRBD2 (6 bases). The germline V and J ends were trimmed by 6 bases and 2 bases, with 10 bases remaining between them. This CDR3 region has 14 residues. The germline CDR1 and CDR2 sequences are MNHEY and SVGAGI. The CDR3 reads CASRPGVNTGELFF. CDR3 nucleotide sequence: TGTGCCAGCAGGCCGGGAGTCAACACCGGGGAGCTGTTTTTT.

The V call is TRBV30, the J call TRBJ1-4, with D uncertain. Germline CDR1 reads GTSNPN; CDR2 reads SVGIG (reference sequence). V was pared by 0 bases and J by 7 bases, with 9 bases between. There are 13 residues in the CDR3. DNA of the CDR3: TGTGCCTGGAGTGTATCTCGGACTGAAAAACTGTTTTTT. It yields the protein CAWSVSRTEKLFF.

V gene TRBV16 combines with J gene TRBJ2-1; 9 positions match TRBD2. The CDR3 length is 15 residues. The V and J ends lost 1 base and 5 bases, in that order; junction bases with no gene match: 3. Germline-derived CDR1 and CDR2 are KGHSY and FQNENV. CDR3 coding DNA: TGTGCCAGCAGCCAATTCGGACTAGCGAACAATGAGCAGTTCTTC. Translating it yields CASSQFGLANNEQFF.

The CDR3 region has the DNA TGTGCCAGCAGTCGGGAGACAGGGGAAAAACTGTTTTTT. Amino acids: CASSRETGEKLFF. The genes are TRBV6-4 and TRBJ1-4; 7 positions match TRBD1. V lost 5 bases, J lost 8 bases, and 5 bases stayed unmatched. This CDR3 is built from 13 residues. Germline CDR1 is MRHNA and CDR2 is SNTAGT.

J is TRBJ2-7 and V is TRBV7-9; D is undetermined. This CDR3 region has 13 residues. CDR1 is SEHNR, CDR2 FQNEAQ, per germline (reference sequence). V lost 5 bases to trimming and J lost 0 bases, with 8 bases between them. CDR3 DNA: TGTGCCAGCAGCCAAGGAAGCTCCTACGAGCAGTACTTC. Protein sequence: CASSQGSSYEQYF. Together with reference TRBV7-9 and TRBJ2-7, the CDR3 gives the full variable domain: DTGVSQNPRHKITKRGQNVTFRCDPISEHNRLYWYRQTLGQGPEFLTYFQNEAQLEKSRLLSDRFSAERPKGSFSTLEIQRTEQGDSAMYLCASSQGSSYEQYFGPGTRLTVT.

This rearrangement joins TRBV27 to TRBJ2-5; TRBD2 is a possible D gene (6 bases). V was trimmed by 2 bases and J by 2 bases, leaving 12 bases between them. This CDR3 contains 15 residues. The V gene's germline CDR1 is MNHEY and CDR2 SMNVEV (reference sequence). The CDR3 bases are TGTGCCAGCAGTTTAGGGGTCGGGGGTCAAGAGACCCAGTACTTC. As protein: CASSLGVGGQETQYF.